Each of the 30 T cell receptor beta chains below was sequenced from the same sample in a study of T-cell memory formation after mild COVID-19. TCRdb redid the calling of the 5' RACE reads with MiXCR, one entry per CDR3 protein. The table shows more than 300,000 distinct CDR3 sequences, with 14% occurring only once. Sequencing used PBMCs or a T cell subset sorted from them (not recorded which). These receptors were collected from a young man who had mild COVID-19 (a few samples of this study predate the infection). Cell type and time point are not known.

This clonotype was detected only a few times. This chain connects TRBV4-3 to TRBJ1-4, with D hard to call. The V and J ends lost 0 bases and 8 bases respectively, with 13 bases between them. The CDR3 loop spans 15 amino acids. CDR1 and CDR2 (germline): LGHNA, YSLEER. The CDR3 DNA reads TGCGCCAGCAGCCAAGATGATGGGGTAGGAGAAAAACTGTTTTTT. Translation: CASSQDDGVGEKLFF.

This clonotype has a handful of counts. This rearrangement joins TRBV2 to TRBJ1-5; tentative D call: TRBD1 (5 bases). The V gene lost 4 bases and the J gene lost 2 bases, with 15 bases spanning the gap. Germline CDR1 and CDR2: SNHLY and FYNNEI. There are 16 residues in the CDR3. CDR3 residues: CASSGGSFRGNQPQHF. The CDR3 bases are TGTGCCAGCAGTGGGGGCAGCTTCAGGGGCAATCAGCCCCAGCATTTT.

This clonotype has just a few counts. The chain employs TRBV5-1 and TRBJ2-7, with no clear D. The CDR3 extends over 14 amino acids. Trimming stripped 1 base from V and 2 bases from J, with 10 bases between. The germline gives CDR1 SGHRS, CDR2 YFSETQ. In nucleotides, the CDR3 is TGCGCCAGCAGCTTGACATCTGATCCCTACGAGCAGTACTTC. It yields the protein CASSLTSDPYEQYF. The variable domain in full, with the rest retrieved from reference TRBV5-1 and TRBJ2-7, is KAGVTQTPRYLIKTRGQQVTLSCSPISGHRSVSWYQQTPGQGLQFLFEYFSETQRNKGNFPGRFSGRQFSNSRSEMNVSTLELGDSALYLCASSLTSDPYEQYFGPGTRLTVT.

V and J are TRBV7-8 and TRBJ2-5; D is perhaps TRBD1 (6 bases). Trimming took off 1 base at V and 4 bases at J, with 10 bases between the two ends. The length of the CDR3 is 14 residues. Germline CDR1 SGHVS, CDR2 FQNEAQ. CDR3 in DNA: TGTGCCAGCAGCTTAGAATGGGGGCGAGAGACCCAGTACTTC. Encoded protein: CASSLEWGRETQYF.

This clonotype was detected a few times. The DNA of the CDR3 is TGTGCCAGCAGTTTCTGGACAGCTAGCACAGATACGCAGTATTTT. Translating gives CASSFWTASTDTQYF. V usage is TRBV27 and J usage is TRBJ2-3, with D tentatively TRBD1 (6 bases). The V gene's germline CDR1 is MNHEY and CDR2 SMNVEV (reference sequence). This CDR3 has 15 residues. The V end was cut by 3 bases, the J end by 0 bases, with 10 bases between.

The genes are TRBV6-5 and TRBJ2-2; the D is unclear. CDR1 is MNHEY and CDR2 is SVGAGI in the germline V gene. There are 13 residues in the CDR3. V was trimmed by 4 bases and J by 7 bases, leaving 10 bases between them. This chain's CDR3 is CASSSELYGELFF. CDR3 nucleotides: TGTGCCAGCAGTTCTGAGTTATACGGGGAGCTGTTTTTT.

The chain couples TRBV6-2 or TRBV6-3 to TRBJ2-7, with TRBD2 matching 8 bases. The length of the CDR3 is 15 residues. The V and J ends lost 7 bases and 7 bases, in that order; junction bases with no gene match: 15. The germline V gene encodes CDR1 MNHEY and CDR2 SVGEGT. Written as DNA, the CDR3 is TGTGCCAGCACCAGGACGGCACAAGGGACTAGTGAGCAGTACTTC. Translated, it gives CASTRTAQGTSEQYF.

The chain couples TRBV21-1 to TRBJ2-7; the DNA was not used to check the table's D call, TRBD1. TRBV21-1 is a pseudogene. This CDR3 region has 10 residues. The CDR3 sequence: CASSSRRRRV. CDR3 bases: TGTGCCAGCAGCTCCCGACGCAGGCGTGTC.

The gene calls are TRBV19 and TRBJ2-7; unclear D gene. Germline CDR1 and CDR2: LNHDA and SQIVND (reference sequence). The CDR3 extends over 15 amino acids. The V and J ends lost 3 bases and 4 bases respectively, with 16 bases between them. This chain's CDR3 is CASSIGPFGAYEQYF. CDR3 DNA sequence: TGTGCCAGTAGTATCGGACCTTTCGGTGCGTACGAGCAGTACTTC.

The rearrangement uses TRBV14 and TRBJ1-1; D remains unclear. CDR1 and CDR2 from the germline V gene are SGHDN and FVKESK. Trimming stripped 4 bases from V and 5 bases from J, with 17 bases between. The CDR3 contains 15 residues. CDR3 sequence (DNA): TGTGCCAGCAGCCCCTACCAGGCGGGTGCAACTGAAGCTTTCTTT. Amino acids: CASSPYQAGATEAFF.

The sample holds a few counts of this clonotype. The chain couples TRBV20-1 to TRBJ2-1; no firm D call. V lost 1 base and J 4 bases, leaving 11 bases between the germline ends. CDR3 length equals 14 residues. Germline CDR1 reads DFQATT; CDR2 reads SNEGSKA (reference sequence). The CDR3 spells CSARAPMGYNEQFF. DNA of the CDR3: TGCAGTGCTAGAGCCCCAATGGGGTACAATGAGCAGTTCTTC.

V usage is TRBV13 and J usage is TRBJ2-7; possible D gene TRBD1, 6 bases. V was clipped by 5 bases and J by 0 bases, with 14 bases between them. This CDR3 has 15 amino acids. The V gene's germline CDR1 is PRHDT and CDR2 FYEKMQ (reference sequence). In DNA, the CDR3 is TGTGCCAGCAGCGGAAGGGGGACCCTCTCCTACGAGCAGTACTTC. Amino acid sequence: CASSGRGTLSYEQYF.

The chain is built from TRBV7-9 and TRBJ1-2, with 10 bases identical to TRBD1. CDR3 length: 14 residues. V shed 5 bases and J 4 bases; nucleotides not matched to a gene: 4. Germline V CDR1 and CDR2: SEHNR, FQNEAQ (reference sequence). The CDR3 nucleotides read TGTGCCAGCAGCCGGGGACAGGGGCCCTATGGCTACACCTTC. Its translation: CASSRGQGPYGYTF.

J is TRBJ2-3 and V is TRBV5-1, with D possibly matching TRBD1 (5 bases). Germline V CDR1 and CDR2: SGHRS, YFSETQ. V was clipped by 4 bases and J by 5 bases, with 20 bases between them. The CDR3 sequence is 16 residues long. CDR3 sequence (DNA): TGCGCCAGCAGCCCGGAAGGGCGGCAGGGTGTAGATACGCAGTATTTT. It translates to CASSPEGRQGVDTQYF. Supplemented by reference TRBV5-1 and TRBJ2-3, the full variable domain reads KAGVTQTPRYLIKTRGQQVTLSCSPISGHRSVSWYQQTPGQGLQFLFEYFSETQRNKGNFPGRFSGRQFSNSRSEMNVSTLELGDSALYLCASSPEGRQGVDTQYFGPGTRLTVL.

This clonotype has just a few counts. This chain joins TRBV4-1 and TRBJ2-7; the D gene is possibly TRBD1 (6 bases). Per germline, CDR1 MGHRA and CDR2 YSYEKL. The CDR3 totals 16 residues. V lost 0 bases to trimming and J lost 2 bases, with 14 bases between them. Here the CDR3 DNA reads TGCGCCAGCAGCCAAGAAACAGGGACCGGGACCTACGAGCAGTACTTC. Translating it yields CASSQETGTGTYEQYF.

The CDR3 nucleotides are TGCAGTGCTGGTGGACTAGCGGTCCATGAGCAGTTCTTC. It specifies CSAGGLAVHEQFF. The J gene is TRBJ2-1, the V gene TRBV20-1, with 10 bases fitting TRBD2. Trimming removed 5 bases from V and 8 bases from J; junction bases left unmatched: 6. Germline CDR1 reads DFQATT; CDR2 reads SNEGSKA (reference sequence). This CDR3 has 13 residues.

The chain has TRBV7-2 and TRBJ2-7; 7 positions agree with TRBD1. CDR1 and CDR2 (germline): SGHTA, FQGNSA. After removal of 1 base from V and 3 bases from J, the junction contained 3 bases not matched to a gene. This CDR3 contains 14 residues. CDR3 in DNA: TGTGCCAGCAGCTTAGGGTGGACAGGCTACGAGCAGTACTTC. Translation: CASSLGWTGYEQYF. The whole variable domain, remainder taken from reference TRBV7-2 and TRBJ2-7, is GAGVSQSPSNKVTEKGKDVELRCDPISGHTALYWYRQSLGQGLEFLIYFQGNSAPDKSGLPSDRFSAERTGGSVSTLTIQRTQQEDSAVYLCASSLGWTGYEQYFGPGTRLTVT.

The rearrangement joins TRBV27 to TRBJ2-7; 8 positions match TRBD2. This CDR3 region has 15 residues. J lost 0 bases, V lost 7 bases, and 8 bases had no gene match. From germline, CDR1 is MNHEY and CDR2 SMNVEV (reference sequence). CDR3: CASMSSGDYSYEQYF. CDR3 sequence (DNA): TGTGCCAGCATGAGTAGCGGGGACTACTCCTACGAGCAGTACTTC.

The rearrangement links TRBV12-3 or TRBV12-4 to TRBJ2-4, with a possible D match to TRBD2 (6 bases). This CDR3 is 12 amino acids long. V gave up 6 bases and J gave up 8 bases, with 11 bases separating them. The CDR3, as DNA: TGTGCCAGCAGCCCATTAGCGGACATTCAGTACTTC. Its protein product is CASSPLADIQYF.

DNA of the CDR3: TGTGCCAGCAGCCCTACGGGGGCACCTTACGAGCAGTACGTC. Residues: CASSPTGAPYEQYV. The chain combines TRBV7-9 with TRBJ2-7; D may match TRBD1 or TRBD2 (6 bases each). There are 14 residues in the CDR3. V lost 5 bases and J lost 4, with 15 bases in between. CDR1 and CDR2 (germline): SEHNR, FQNEAQ (reference sequence).

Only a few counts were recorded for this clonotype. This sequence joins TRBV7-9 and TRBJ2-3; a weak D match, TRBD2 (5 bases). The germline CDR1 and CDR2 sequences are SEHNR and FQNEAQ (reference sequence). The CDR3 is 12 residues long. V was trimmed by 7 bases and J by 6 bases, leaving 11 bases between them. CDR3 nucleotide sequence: TGTGCCAGCACCTCGGGATGGGATACGCAGTATTTT. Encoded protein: CASTSGWDTQYF.

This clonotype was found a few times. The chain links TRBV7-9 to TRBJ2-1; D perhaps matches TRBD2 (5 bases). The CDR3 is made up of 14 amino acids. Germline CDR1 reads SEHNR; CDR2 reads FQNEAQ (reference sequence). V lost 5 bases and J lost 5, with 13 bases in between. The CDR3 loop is CASSTGILDNEQFF. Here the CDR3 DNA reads TGTGCCAGCAGCACCGGGATACTCGACAATGAGCAGTTCTTC.

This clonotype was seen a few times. The CDR3 nucleotides are TGTGCCAGCAGACGGACAGGGGCCACTGAAGCTTTCTTT. It is translated as CASRRTGATEAFF. The V and J genes are TRBV6-2 or TRBV6-3 and TRBJ1-1; 9 bases agree with TRBD1. The CDR3 extends over 13 amino acids. V lost 6 bases and J lost 4; bases outside the gene matches: 3. CDR1 MNHEY and CDR2 SVGEGT come from the germline V gene.

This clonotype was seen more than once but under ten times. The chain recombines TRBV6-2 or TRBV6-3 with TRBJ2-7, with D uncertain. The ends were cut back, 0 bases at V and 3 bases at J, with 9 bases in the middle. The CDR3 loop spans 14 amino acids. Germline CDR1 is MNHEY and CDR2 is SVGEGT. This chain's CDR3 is CASSYSSAYYEQYF. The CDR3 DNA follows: TGTGCCAGCAGTTACTCGTCCGCATACTACGAGCAGTACTTC.

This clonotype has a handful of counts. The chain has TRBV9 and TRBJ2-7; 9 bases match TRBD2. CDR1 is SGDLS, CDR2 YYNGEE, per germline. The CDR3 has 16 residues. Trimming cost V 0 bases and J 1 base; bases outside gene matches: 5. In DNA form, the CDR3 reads TGTGCCAGCAGCGTAGAAGCGGGGGGCTGGTCCTACGAGCAGTACTTC. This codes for CASSVEAGGWSYEQYF.

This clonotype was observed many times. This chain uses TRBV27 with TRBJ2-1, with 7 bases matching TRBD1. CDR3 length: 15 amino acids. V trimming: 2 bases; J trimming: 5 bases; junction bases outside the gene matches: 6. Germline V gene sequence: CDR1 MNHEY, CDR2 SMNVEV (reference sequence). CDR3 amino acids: CASSLNWDRNNEQFF. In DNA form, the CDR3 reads TGTGCCAGCAGTTTAAATTGGGACAGAAACAATGAGCAGTTCTTC.

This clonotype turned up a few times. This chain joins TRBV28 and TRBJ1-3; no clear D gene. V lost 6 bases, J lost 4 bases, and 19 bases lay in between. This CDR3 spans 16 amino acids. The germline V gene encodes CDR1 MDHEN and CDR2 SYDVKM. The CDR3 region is CASSATPAAKGNTIYF. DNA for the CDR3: TGTGCCAGCAGCGCCACCCCCGCGGCTAAGGGAAACACCATATATTTT.

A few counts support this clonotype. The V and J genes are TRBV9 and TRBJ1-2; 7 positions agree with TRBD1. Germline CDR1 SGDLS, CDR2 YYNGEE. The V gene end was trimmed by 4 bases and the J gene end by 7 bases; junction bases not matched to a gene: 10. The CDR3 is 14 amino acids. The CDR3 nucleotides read TGTGCCAGCAGCCCCCAGACAGGGTTCTCTGGCTACACCTTC. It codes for CASSPQTGFSGYTF.

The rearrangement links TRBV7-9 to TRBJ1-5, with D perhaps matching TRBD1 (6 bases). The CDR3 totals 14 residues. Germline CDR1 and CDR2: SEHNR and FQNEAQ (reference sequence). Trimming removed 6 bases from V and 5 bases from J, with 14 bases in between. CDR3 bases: TGTGCCAGCAGTCAAGCGGGGGGCCATCAGCCCCAGCATTTT. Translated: CASSQAGGHQPQHF.

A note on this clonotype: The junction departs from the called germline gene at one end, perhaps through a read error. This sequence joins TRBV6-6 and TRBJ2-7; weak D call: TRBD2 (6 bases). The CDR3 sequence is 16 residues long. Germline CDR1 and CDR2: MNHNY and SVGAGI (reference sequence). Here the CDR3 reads CASSYSGGWGAYEQYF. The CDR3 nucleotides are TGTGCCAGCAGCTACTCGGGTGGTTGGGGGGCCTACGAGCAGTACTTC.